The source of this T cell receptor beta chain is a study of blood T cell repertoires in COVID-19. The CDR3 runs to 16 residues. Germline CDR1 and CDR2: LGHDT and YNNKEL (reference sequence). V dropped 3 bases and J dropped 4; count of bases not matched to a gene: 6. The data were produced by immunoSEQ multiplex PCR, yet TCRdb's version contains in-frame clones alone and is incomplete. The sample consists of around 250,000 clones, around 86% of them appearing once. This chain uses TRBV3-1 (or the pseudogene TRBV3-2) with TRBJ2-1; 10 bases fit TRBD1. The origin of this receptor is a middle-aged man with active or convalescent COVID-19. The specimen sequenced was peripheral blood. CDR3 in amino acids: CASSHAGQGEYNEQFF. In nucleotides, the CDR3 is TGTGCCAGCAGCCATGCAGGACAGGGGGAATACAATGAGCAGTTCTTC.